This TCR beta chain stems from a study of identifying expanded T cells in peripheral blood. Sequenced by immunoSEQ multiplex PCR; TCRdb stores in-frame clones only, minus some. Among 100,000 to 110,000 clones listed, 80% to 90% were seen once. No infections or other immune events were documented during collection. The CDR3 length is 14 residues. Germline CDR1 and CDR2: SGHRS and YFSETQ. With 7 bases removed from V and 7 bases from J, the gap between germline ends came to 15 bases. Findings and limits, study-wide: Across healthy donors, higher total template counts meant significantly greater approximately two-week count variance. About 1.2 clones differed between technical replicates, versus around 15 and 19 over time.

On this clone: The antigen is unknown.

This TCR derives from a person aged 18 to 75 in good health. The source material was blood. The chain has TRBV5-1 and TRBJ1-6; D is ambiguous. This CDR3 is CASRVDPSNSPLHF. In nucleotides, the CDR3 is TGCGCCAGCCGAGTGGACCCAAGCAATTCACCCCTCCACTTT.